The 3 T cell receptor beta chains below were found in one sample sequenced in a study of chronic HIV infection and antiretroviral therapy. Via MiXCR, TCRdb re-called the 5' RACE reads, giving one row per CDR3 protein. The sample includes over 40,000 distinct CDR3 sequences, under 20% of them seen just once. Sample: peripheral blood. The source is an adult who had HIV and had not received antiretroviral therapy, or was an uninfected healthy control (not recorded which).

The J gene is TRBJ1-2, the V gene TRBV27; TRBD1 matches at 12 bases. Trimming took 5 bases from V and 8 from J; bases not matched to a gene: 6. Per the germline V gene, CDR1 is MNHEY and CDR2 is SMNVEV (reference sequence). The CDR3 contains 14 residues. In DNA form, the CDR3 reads TGTGCCAGCAGTGCGGGACAGGGGGCTGGAGGCTACACCTTC. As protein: CASSAGQGAGGYTF.

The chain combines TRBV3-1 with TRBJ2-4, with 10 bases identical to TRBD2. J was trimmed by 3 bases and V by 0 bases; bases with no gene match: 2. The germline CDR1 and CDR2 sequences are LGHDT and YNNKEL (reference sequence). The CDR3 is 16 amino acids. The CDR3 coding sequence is TGTGCCAGCAGCCAAGAGAGCGGGAGGGGCAAAAACATTCAGTACTTC. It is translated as CASSQESGRGKNIQYF.

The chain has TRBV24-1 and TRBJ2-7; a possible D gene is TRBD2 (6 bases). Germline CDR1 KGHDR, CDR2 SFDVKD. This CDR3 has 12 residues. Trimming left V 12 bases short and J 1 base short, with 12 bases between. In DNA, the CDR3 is TGTGCCGTCGAGACTAGTTCCTACGAGCAGTACTTC. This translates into CAVETSSYEQYF.